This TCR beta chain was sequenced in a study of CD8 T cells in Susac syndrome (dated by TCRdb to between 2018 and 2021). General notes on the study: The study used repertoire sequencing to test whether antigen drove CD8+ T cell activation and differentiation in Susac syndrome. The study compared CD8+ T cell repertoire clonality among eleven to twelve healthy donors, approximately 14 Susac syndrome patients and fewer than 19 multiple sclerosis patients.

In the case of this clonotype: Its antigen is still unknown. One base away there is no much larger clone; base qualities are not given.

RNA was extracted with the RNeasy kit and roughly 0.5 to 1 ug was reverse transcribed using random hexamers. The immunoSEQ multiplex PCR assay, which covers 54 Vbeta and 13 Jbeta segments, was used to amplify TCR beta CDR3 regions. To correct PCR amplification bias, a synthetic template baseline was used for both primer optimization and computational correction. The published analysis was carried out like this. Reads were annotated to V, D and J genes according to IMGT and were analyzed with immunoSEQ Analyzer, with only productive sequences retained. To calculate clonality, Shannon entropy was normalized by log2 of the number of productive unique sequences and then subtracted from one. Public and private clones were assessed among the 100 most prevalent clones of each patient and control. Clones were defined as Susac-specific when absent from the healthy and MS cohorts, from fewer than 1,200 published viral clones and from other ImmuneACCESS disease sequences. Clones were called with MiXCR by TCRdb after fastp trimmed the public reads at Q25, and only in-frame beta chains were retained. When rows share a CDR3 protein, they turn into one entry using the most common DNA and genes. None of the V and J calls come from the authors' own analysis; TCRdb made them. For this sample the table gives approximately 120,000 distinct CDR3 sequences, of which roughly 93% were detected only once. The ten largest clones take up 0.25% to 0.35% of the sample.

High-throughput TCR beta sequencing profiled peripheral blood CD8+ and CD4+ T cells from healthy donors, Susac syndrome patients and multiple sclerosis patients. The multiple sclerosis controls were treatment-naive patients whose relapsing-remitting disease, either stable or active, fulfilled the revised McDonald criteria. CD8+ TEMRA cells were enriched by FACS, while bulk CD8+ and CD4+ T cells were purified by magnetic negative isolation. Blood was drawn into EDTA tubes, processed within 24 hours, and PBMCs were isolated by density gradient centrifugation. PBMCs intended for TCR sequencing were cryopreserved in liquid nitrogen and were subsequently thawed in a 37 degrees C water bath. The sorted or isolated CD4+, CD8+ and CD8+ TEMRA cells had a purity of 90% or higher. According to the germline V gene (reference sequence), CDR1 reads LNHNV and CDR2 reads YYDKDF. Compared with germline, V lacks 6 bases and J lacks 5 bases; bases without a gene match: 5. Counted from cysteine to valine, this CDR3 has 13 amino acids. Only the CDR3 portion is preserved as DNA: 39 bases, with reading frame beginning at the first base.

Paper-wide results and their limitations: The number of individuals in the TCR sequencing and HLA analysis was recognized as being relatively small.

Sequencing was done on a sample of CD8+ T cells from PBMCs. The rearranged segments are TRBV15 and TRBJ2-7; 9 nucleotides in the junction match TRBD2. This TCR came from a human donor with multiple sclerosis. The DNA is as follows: TGTGCCACCAGGGCGGGAGGGCCCAACGAGCAGTACGTC. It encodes CATRAGGPNEQYV.